Listed below are T cell receptor beta chains from one sample, sequenced in a study of cytomegalovirus exposure and HLA in healthy donors. The table came from immunoSEQ multiplex PCR; TCRdb's copy has only in-frame clones and leaves some out. The sample lists roughly 130,000 clones, under 80% occurring once. Specimen: PBMCs. Receptors originate from a man younger than 30 in good health and CMV-seropositive. The CDR3 runs from the conserved cysteine through the conserved F or W. The D gene is left open where the match is weak. Rows may omit the clone size; those that give it use once, few, many or a size class.

cdr3_nt cdr3_aa clone_size j_call v_call d_call
TGCGCCAGCAGCTTGGTCCCGGACACTGAAGCTTTCTTT CASSLVPDTEAFF - TRBJ1-1 TRBV5-1 -
TGCAGCGTATGGAGGCCTAGCGGGAGTCACAATGAGCAGTTCTTC CSVWRPSGSHNEQFF once TRBJ2-1 TRBV29-1 TRBD2
TGCGCCAGCAGTCTGACCGAACAGCGTAAAGCGGGTGAGCAGTACTTC CASSLTEQRKAGEQYF - TRBJ2-7 TRBV5-1 -
TGTGCCAGCAGCGACCGGGACAAGGGAATGAACACTGAGGCTTTCTTT CASSDRDKGMNTEAFF - TRBJ1-1 TRBV5-4 -
TGTGCCAGCAGCCCGGCGGGGCGGGGTGGTCAGCCCCAGCATTTT CASSPAGRGGQPQHF once TRBJ1-5 TRBV7-2 -
TGTGCCAGCAGTTTGAGACAGGGGATCGAAAAACTGTTTTTT CASSLRQGIEKLFF once TRBJ1-4 TRBV6-6 TRBD1
TGTGCCAGCAGCCCCCCGACAGATACGCAGTATTTT CASSPPTDTQYF - TRBJ2-3 TRBV5-6 -
TGTGCCAGCAATCAACAGGGGGAACTCACTGGAAACACCATATATTTT CASNQQGELTGNTIYF - TRBJ1-3 TRBV9 TRBD1
TGTGCCAGCAGGTTGACAGGGGAACAGGAAGGTGGCTACACCTTC CASRLTGEQEGGYTF - TRBJ1-2 TRBV28 TRBD1
TGTGCCAGCAGGGACTCCCCAAATTACGAGCAGTACTTC CASRDSPNYEQYF - TRBJ2-7 TRBV6-6 -
TGTGCCAGCAGCCGGGAGAGTGTCAATGAGCAGTTCTTC CASSRESVNEQFF few TRBJ2-1 TRBV11-3 -
TGTGCCTGGAGCAAATGGGGCAGGGTCACTGAAGCTTTCTTT CAWSKWGRVTEAFF few TRBJ1-1 TRBV30 -
TGTGCCAGCAGCTCCCATGGAAACACCATATATTTT CASSSHGNTIYF - TRBJ1-3 TRBV11-2 -
TGTGCCAGCAGTCGACTTGGGGGTCAGGGGGAGACCCAGTACTTC CASSRLGGQGETQYF once TRBJ2-5 TRBV6-1 -
TGTGCCAGCATTTTTGAACATAACGGGAAACAGCCCCAGCATTTT CASIFEHNGKQPQHF - TRBJ1-5 TRBV6-6 -
TGTGCCAGCAGTGAAGCGCTTCCTAGGACACTTTATAGCAATCAGCCCCAGCATTTT CASSEALPRTLYSNQPQHF - TRBJ1-5 TRBV2 -
TGCGCCAGCAGCCGCGAGGCGATCGACACTGAAGCTTTCTTT CASSREAIDTEAFF few TRBJ1-1 TRBV5-1 -
TGTGCCAGCAGCTTCGGGGGGACCTACGAGCAGTACTTC CASSFGGTYEQYF - TRBJ2-7 TRBV7-9 TRBD2
TGTGCCAGCAGCTTTGACAGAAAAAACATTCAGTACTTC CASSFDRKNIQYF - TRBJ2-4 TRBV7-8 -
TGTGCCAGCAGGATCGCAGGGGCTAACCAGCCCCAGCATTTT CASRIAGANQPQHF - TRBJ1-5 TRBV28 -
TGTGCCAGCAGTTTGGGGGGGGATACGCAGTATTTT CASSLGGDTQYF - TRBJ2-3 TRBV28 TRBD2
TGTGCCAGCAGCAAACTTCAGGGCCCCGGGGAGCTGTTTTTT CASSKLQGPGELFF - TRBJ2-2 TRBV13 -
TGTGCCAGCAGCCCTCGGACAGGATATGGCTACACCTTC CASSPRTGYGYTF - TRBJ1-2 TRBV7-2 TRBD1
TGCGCCAGCAGTGTTGGGGAGGGGGTTGGCTACACCTTC CASSVGEGVGYTF - TRBJ1-2 TRBV10-2 -
TGTGCCAGCGTACAGGGGGCTGGGGAGACCCAGTACTTC CASVQGAGETQYF once TRBJ2-5 TRBV28 TRBD1
TGTGCCAGCAGCATCCGACAGGGAGGTCGCACAGATACGCAGTATTTT CASSIRQGGRTDTQYF - TRBJ2-3 TRBV7-2 -
TGTGCCAGCAGTCTCCGGGACAGGGGATACAATGAGCAGTTCTTC CASSLRDRGYNEQFF few TRBJ2-1 TRBV6-5 TRBD1
TGTGCCAGTAGTAAGGAGGGCAATCAGCCCCAGCATTTT CASSKEGNQPQHF few TRBJ1-5 TRBV19 -
TGTGCCAGCAGGGAGACAGGGATGGAGACCCAGTACTTC CASRETGMETQYF - TRBJ2-5 TRBV6-1 TRBD1
TGTGCCAGCAGTCCCGACAGGGCGAGGGGCTACACCTTC CASSPDRARGYTF - TRBJ1-2 TRBV28 TRBD1
TGTGCCAGCTCACCCGTGAGGGAGAAGGGAAACACCATATATTTT CASSPVREKGNTIYF - TRBJ1-3 TRBV18 -
TGCAGCGTTGGTGGCAGGGGGCGGTACGAGCAGTACTTC CSVGGRGRYEQYF - TRBJ2-7 TRBV29-1 TRBD1
TGTGCCAGCAGCGCTTCCGGGATAAACACCGGGGAGCTGTTTTTT CASSASGINTGELFF - TRBJ2-2 TRBV9 -
TGTGCCAGCAGCTTGTTGGACAACTCTGGAAACACCATATATTTT CASSLLDNSGNTIYF - TRBJ1-3 TRBV5-6 -
TGCGCCAGCAGCAGCCGGACAGGGCCTAATGAAAAACTGTTTTTT CASSSRTGPNEKLFF - TRBJ1-4 TRBV5-1 TRBD1
TGTGCCAGCAGCCAATCGGGTGGACAGGCCGTGAAGTACTTC CASSQSGGQAVKYF - TRBJ2-7 TRBV16 TRBD1
TGTGCCAGCAGTTTATATATAGGAGGCGGCAGGGGGCGAGGCGAGCAGTACTTC CASSLYIGGGRGRGEQYF - TRBJ2-7 TRBV28 TRBD1
TGTGCCAGCAGTTCCCCGGGACTGACATTGACCTACGAGCAGTACTTC CASSSPGLTLTYEQYF - TRBJ2-7 TRBV28 -
TGTGCCAGCAGGCCACTAGCGGGAAAAGGCGGCGGGGAGCTGTTTTTT CASRPLAGKGGGELFF - TRBJ2-2 TRBV27 TRBD2
TGTGCCAGTAGTATAGGGGCCGGTTACGAGCAGTACTTC CASSIGAGYEQYF - TRBJ2-7 TRBV19 -
TGTGCCTCAGGAGTAGCGGGACGGGCCGATACGCAGTATTTT CASGVAGRADTQYF - TRBJ2-3 TRBV25-1 TRBD2
TGTGCCAGCTCACCACTCCGACAGGTCGATCAGCCCCAGCATTTT CASSPLRQVDQPQHF - TRBJ1-5 TRBV18 -
TGCGCCAGCAGCTCCGGACTAGCGGGACACAATGAGCAGTTCTTC CASSSGLAGHNEQFF - TRBJ2-1 TRBV5-1 TRBD2
TGTGCCATCAGCCTGACAGGGTTGAACTATGGCTACACCTTC CAISLTGLNYGYTF - TRBJ1-2 TRBV10-3 TRBD1
TGCGCCAGCAGCCAAGGCCCGCCGGGACTAGCGTTCTATGAGCAGTTCTTC CASSQGPPGLAFYEQFF - TRBJ2-1 TRBV4-3 TRBD2
TGTGCCAGCCGGTCAGGGGGGAACACCGGGGAGCTGTTTTTT CASRSGGNTGELFF - TRBJ2-2 TRBV7-9 TRBD1
TGTGCCAGCAAGGGGACTAGCGGATACAATGAGCAGTTCTTC CASKGTSGYNEQFF - TRBJ2-1 TRBV11-2 TRBD2
TGTGCCAGCAGTCGGACTAGCGGGAGTACCGGGGAGCTGTTTTTT CASSRTSGSTGELFF - TRBJ2-2 TRBV7-3 TRBD2
TGTGCCAGCAGCTTAGATCAGGGTTTAAGCTACACCTTC CASSLDQGLSYTF few TRBJ1-2 TRBV7-9 -
TGTGCCAGCACCAGTCGACTAGGGCCGAGCACTGAAGCTTTCTTT CASTSRLGPSTEAFF - TRBJ1-1 TRBV6-6 -
TGTGCCAGCAGCTGGAGACAGGGGGGCACTAATGAAAAACTGTTTTTT CASSWRQGGTNEKLFF - TRBJ1-4 TRBV7-2 TRBD1
TGTGCCAGCAGCCCGGGACACCAGAATGAAAAACTGTTTTTT CASSPGHQNEKLFF - TRBJ1-4 TRBV5-4 -
TGCAGCGTTGAAGATCGACAGGGAGCCACTGAAGCTTTCTTT CSVEDRQGATEAFF - TRBJ1-1 TRBV29-1 TRBD1
TGTGCCAGCAGCTTAAAGTCCGAGCAGTACTTC CASSLKSEQYF - TRBJ2-7 TRBV7-9 -